These 23 T cell receptor beta chains originate from one sample sequenced in a study of T cell repertoires in cytomegalovirus infection. For these receptors, no antigen is known. TCRdb re-called the reads with MiXCR, one entry per CDR3 protein. The data show roughly 500,000 distinct CDR3 sequences, roughly 46% seen once. Sequencing used cultured PBMCs, obtained from culture after CMV antigen stimulation. These receptors were obtained from a human donor in good health (CMV status not recorded). Some clones in this sample may be carry-over from other donors' samples.

J is TRBJ2-1 and V is TRBV11-2; 12 nucleotides line up with TRBD2. J lost 3 bases, V lost 6 bases, and 3 bases had no gene match. This CDR3 is 15 amino acids long. Per germline, CDR1 SGHAT and CDR2 FQNNGV. In DNA form, the CDR3 reads TGTGCCAGCAGTACGACTAGCGGGAGCTACAATGAGCAGTTCTTC. As protein: CASSTTSGSYNEQFF.

V and J are TRBV6-6 and TRBJ2-7; perhaps TRBD2 as D (6 bases). Germline loops: CDR1 MNHNY, CDR2 SVGAGI (reference sequence). The CDR3 runs 15 residues. V gave up 4 bases and J gave up 4 bases, with 17 bases separating them. The CDR3 spells CASSSATREVYEQYF. CDR3 sequence (DNA): TGTGCCAGCAGTTCCGCCACTAGGGAGGTGTACGAGCAGTACTTC.

J is TRBJ2-1 and V is TRBV7-2; 12 nucleotides align to TRBD2. CDR3 size: 17 residues. Germline V gene sequence: CDR1 SGHTA, CDR2 FQGNSA. The V and J ends lost 5 bases and 8 bases, in that order; junction bases with no gene match: 13. The CDR3 region has the DNA TGTGCCAGCAGCCCACGCCCGATCCTAGCGGGGGGGGATGAGCAGTTCTTC. It specifies CASSPRPILAGGDEQFF.

This clonotype showed up just a few times. V usage is TRBV7-2 and J usage is TRBJ2-7; perhaps TRBD2 as D (5 bases). CDR1 SGHTA and CDR2 FQGNSA come from the germline V gene. The CDR3 has 14 amino acids. V shed 1 base and J shed 9 bases, with 16 bases lying between them. In nucleotides, the CDR3 is TGTGCCAGCAGCTTAGACATAGGAGGCTCAGGGCAGTACTTC. Amino acid sequence: CASSLDIGGSGQYF.

Concerning this clonotype itself: One end of the junction is discordant with germline, which a read error may explain. This chain's CDR3 is CASRRTPGRYSEQFF. The CDR3 nucleotides read TGTGCCAGCAGAAGAACCCCGGGACGGTACAGTGAGCAGTTCTTC. This chain uses TRBV11-2 with TRBJ2-1; D may correspond to TRBD1 or TRBD2 (5 bases each). CDR3 length equals 15 residues. Germline V lookup: CDR1 SGHAT, CDR2 FQNNGV.

The chain carries TRBV20-1 and TRBJ2-5; 8 bases agree with TRBD2. The CDR3 is made up of 13 amino acids. Germline values: CDR1 DFQATT, CDR2 SNEGSKA (reference sequence). V lost 1 base, J lost 5 bases, and 3 bases stayed unmatched. CDR3 loop: CSARVAGRETQYF. The DNA for the CDR3 is TGCAGTGCTAGAGTAGCGGGGCGGGAGACCCAGTACTTC.

This clonotype was picked up a small number of times. V gene TRBV12-3 or TRBV12-4 combines with J gene TRBJ2-3; TRBD2 aligns across 7 bases. CDR3 length: 19 residues. Trimming cost V 3 bases and J 6 bases; bases outside gene matches: 21. The CDR3 DNA sequence: TGTGCCAGCAGTTTGGCATACCCCACCCCGGGCGGGAGTACGGATACGCAGTATTTT. This codes for CASSLAYPTPGGSTDTQYF.

The V gene is TRBV28, the J gene TRBJ2-1, with D hard to call. The CDR3 is 14 amino acids. Germline CDR1 reads MDHEN; CDR2 reads SYDVKM. The ends were cut back, 4 bases at V and 7 bases at J, with 14 bases in the middle. The DNA for the CDR3 is TGTGCCAGCAGTTCTATCGACACCTTGAATGAGCAGTTCTTC. Encoded protein: CASSSIDTLNEQFF.

The table lists this clonotype with a count of one. The V gene is TRBV6-1, the J gene TRBJ2-5; 8 bases map to TRBD2. The junction had 2 bases not matched to a gene; V was cut back by 4 bases and J by 4 bases. The CDR3 is 13 residues long. Germline V lookup: CDR1 MNHNS, CDR2 SASEGT. The CDR3 sequence is CASSAGGAETQYF. The CDR3 DNA follows: TGTGCCAGCAGTGCGGGAGGGGCAGAGACCCAGTACTTC.

This chain uses TRBV6-8 with TRBJ2-7, with 9 bases identical to TRBD1. V shed 2 bases and J 7 bases; nucleotides not matched to a gene: 12. Germline CDR1 MNHGY, CDR2 SAAAGT. The CDR3 extends over 16 amino acids. CDR3 residues: CASSYTEPQGAGEQYF. CDR3 DNA sequence: TGTGCCAGCAGTTACACCGAACCACAGGGGGCGGGGGAGCAGTACTTC.

The rearrangement joins TRBV10-2 to TRBJ2-1; TRBD2 aligns across 8 bases. This CDR3 comprises 15 residues. V lost 8 bases to trimming and J lost 12 bases; unmatched junction nucleotides: 18. Germline lookup yields CDR1 WSHSY and CDR2 SAAADI. In nucleotides, the CDR3 is TGCGCCAGCGGCCGAACTAGCGGTAATCTACGGGGGCAGTTCTTC. Translating it yields CASGRTSGNLRGQFF.

The chain has TRBV7-2 and TRBJ2-2; D ambiguous. The CDR3 spans 16 residues. CDR1 and CDR2 from the germline V gene are SGHTA and FQGNSA. V was pared by 5 bases and J by 7 bases, with 20 bases between. Here the CDR3 reads CASSVMDPTISGELFF. The CDR3, as DNA: TGTGCCAGCAGCGTTATGGACCCTACAATAAGCGGGGAGCTGTTTTTT.

A few counts support this clonotype. The chain links TRBV4-3 to TRBJ2-2; 13 bases are a match to TRBD2. Per the germline V gene, CDR1 is LGHNA and CDR2 is YSLEER. The CDR3 sequence is 17 residues long. V lost 2 bases and J lost 6; bases outside the gene matches: 6. DNA of the CDR3: TGCGCCAGCAGCCAACCACTAGCGGGGGGGCCGGCCGGGGAGCTGTTTTTT. This gives the protein CASSQPLAGGPAGELFF.

CDR3 sequence (DNA): TGTGCCAGCAGCTTCTTCGGGACAGGGAACACTGAAGCTTTCTTT. Protein: CASSFFGTGNTEAFF. The chain couples TRBV7-9 to TRBJ1-1; 8 bases are a match to TRBD1. The V and J ends lost 3 bases and 1 base, in that order; junction bases with no gene match: 4. CDR1 and CDR2 from the germline V gene are SEHNR and FQNEAQ (reference sequence). This CDR3 comprises 15 residues.

This clonotype occurred a few times. V usage is TRBV7-9 and J usage is TRBJ2-3; 12 nucleotides line up with TRBD2. Trimming removed 5 bases from V and 0 bases from J; junction bases left unmatched: 21. This CDR3 is built from 22 residues. Germline-derived CDR1 and CDR2 are SEHNR and FQNEAQ (reference sequence). The CDR3 here is CASSGEQPGLAGFFTSTDTQYF. The CDR3, as DNA: TGTGCCAGCAGCGGGGAGCAGCCGGGACTAGCGGGCTTTTTCACTAGCACAGATACGCAGTATTTT.

The chain has TRBV27 and TRBJ2-1, with D possibly matching TRBD1 (8 bases). CDR1 and CDR2 (germline): MNHEY, SMNVEV (reference sequence). CDR3 size: 12 residues. With 7 bases removed from V and 10 bases from J, the gap between germline ends came to 14 bases. CDR3 coding DNA: TGTGCCAGCATACAGGGGGGGGGCGAGCAGTTCTTC. This gives the protein CASIQGGGEQFF.

This clonotype showed up just a few times. CDR3 amino acids: CASSWAGGHTGELFF. In nucleotides, the CDR3 is TGTGCCAGCAGCTGGGCGGGAGGGCACACCGGGGAGCTGTTTTTT. The chain has TRBV7-2 and TRBJ2-2, with TRBD2 identical over 9 bases. The junction had 3 bases not matched to a gene; V was cut back by 4 bases and J by 3 bases. The CDR3 is 15 amino acids. Germline CDR1 reads SGHTA; CDR2 reads FQGNSA.

The rearrangement joins TRBV6-1 to TRBJ1-2; D might be TRBD1 (5 bases). CDR3 length equals 14 residues. The V gene lost 6 bases and the J gene lost 1 base, with 12 bases spanning the gap. The V gene's germline CDR1 is MNHNS and CDR2 SASEGT. The CDR3 nucleotides read TGTGCCAGCAGGTCGACAGTGAATAACTATGGCTACACCTTC. This encodes CASRSTVNNYGYTF.

The rearrangement links TRBV7-8 to TRBJ1-5; 7 positions agree with TRBD1. CDR1 is SGHVS, CDR2 FQNEAQ, per germline. The CDR3 loop spans 17 amino acids. V lost 3 bases to trimming and J lost 0 bases; unmatched junction nucleotides: 8. The CDR3 DNA reads as TGTGCCAGCAGCTTTCGGACAGGCCCCTATAGCAATCAGCCCCAGCATTTT. It codes for CASSFRTGPYSNQPQHF.

The rearrangement joins TRBV7-2 to TRBJ2-7; 9 positions agree with TRBD2. CDR1 is SGHTA, CDR2 FQGNSA, per germline. The CDR3 contains 15 residues. V was clipped by 5 bases and J by 2 bases; unmatched bases: 7. CDR3 amino acids: CASSQVAGATYEQYF. In DNA, the CDR3 is TGTGCCAGCAGCCAGGTAGCGGGAGCGACCTACGAGCAGTACTTC. Full variable domain (missing parts from reference TRBV7-2 and TRBJ2-7): GAGVSQSPSNKVTEKGKDVELRCDPISGHTALYWYRQSLGQGLEFLIYFQGNSAPDKSGLPSDRFSAERTGGSVSTLTIQRTQQEDSAVYLCASSQVAGATYEQYFGPGTRLTVT.

This clonotype was detected only a few times. The chain uses TRBV2 and TRBJ2-3; a weak D match, TRBD2 (5 bases). Germline CDR1 SNHLY, CDR2 FYNNEI. The CDR3 extends over 15 amino acids. Trimming shortened V by 4 bases and J by 0 bases, and 11 bases separated the two germline ends. The CDR3 protein is CASSGTSASTDTQYF. The CDR3 region has the DNA TGTGCCAGCAGTGGGACTTCTGCTAGCACAGATACGCAGTATTTT.

The chain joins TRBV6-1 to TRBJ1-5; a weak D match, TRBD1 (5 bases). The CDR3 extends over 14 amino acids. The germline V and J ends were trimmed by 7 bases and 5 bases, with 15 bases remaining between them. Germline V CDR1 and CDR2: MNHNS, SASEGT. CDR3 protein: CASTSGDGYQPQHF. The CDR3 DNA is TGTGCCAGCACCTCGGGGGACGGTTATCAGCCCCAGCATTTT.

V gene TRBV24-1 combines with J gene TRBJ2-1; TRBD1 matches 7 bases. Germline CDR1 reads KGHDR; CDR2 reads SFDVKD. The CDR3 covers 15 residues. V shed 9 bases, J shed 3 bases, and the junction held 10 bases outside the gene matches. The CDR3: CATAPSGGFYNEQFF. The DNA for the CDR3 is TGTGCCACCGCCCCATCAGGGGGTTTCTACAATGAGCAGTTCTTC.